The 2 T cell receptor beta chains given below trace back to one sample, sequenced in a study of early T cells in non-severe SARS-CoV-2 infection. TCRdb recomputed calls from the 5' RACE reads with MiXCR, one row per CDR3 protein. The sample lists under 95,000 distinct CDR3 sequences, approximately 12% occurring once. The sequenced sample consisted of whole blood. These receptors were obtained from an adult who was a healthcare worker with PCR-confirmed SARS-CoV-2 infection or an uninfected control (not recorded which).

The chain carries TRBV3-1 and TRBJ2-7, with D perhaps given as TRBD1 or TRBD2 (5 bases each). The ends were cut back, 0 bases at V and 12 bases at J, with 12 bases in the middle. Germline loops: CDR1 LGHDT, CDR2 YNNKEL (reference sequence). This CDR3 has 12 residues. The CDR3 sequence: CASSQDRASMYF. As DNA, the CDR3 is TGTGCCAGCAGCCAAGACAGGGCTAGCATGTACTTC.

This clonotype has more than one count but fewer than ten. The V and J genes are TRBV5-1 and TRBJ2-7; D is possibly TRBD1 or TRBD2 (5 bases each). V was shortened by 5 bases and J by 2 bases, with 23 bases between the two germline ends. The V gene's germline CDR1 is SGHRS and CDR2 YFSETQ. The CDR3 totals 17 residues. CDR3 bases: TGCGCCAGCAGTCATGAGGGGTGGACTCCGGTCGCCTACGAGCAGTACTTC. It is translated as CASSHEGWTPVAYEQYF.